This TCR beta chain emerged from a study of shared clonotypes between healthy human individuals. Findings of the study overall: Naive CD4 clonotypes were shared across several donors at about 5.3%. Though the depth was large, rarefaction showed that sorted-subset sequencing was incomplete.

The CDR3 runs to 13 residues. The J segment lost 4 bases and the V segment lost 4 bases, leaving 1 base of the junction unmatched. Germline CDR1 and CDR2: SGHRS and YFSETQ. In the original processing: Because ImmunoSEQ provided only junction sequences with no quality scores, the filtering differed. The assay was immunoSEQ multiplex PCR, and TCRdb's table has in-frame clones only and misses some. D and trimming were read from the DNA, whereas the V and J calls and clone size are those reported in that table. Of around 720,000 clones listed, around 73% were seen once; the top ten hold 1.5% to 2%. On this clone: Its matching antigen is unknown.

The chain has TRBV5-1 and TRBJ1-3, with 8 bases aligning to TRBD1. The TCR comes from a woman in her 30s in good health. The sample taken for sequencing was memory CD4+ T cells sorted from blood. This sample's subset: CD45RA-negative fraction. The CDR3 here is CASSRTGGNTIYF. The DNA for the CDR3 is TGCGCCAGCAGCCGGACAGGGGGAAACACCATATATTTT.